The sequence of this T cell receptor (beta chain) was determined in a study of monozygotic twins with inflammatory bowel disease. Study-wide results and caveats: Healthy twins shared more clonotypes with others than IBD patients, most markedly active ones. Discordant twins had repertoire similarity that did not differ from that of concordant twins, possibly from limited power.

This CDR3 region has 15 residues. Germline lookup yields CDR1 SGHRS and CDR2 YFSETQ. Concerning this clonotype: Its antigen is not identified.

UMIs with a 6-nucleotide sample barcode were added by template switching. The study subjected TCRalpha and TCRbeta cDNA to two nested PCRs of 16 and 9 cycles. Reanalyzing the 5' RACE reads, TCRdb keeps one entry per CDR3 protein, without DNA. This repertoire includes 85,000 to 110,000 distinct CDR3 sequences. The chain uses TRBV5-1 and TRBJ2-1. This clonotype was sampled from a human donor with ulcerative colitis or Crohn's disease, or a healthy co-twin of an affected twin (not recorded which). The sequenced sample consisted of blood. The CDR3 reads CASSLTTLRSNEQFF.